The 4 T cell receptor beta chains listed next were all sequenced from one sample in a study of T-cell reconstitution after alpha-beta-depleted transplantation in children. The TCRbeta library incorporated unique molecular identifiers. TCRdb re-analysed the PCR reads in MiXCR, keeping a single row per CDR3 protein. Here the sample spans hundreds of thousands of distinct CDR3 sequences, under 15% being singletons. Source: PBMCs, taken before TCRalphabeta/CD19-depleted stem cell transplant. The receptors come from a girl between 2 and 10 years old with congenital amegakaryocytic thrombocytopenia, due to receive a stem cell transplant.

This clonotype was recorded many times. The genes are TRBV7-2 and TRBJ2-1, with unresolved D. With 4 bases removed from V and 3 bases from J, the gap between germline ends came to 7 bases. Germline-derived CDR1 and CDR2 are SGHTA and FQGNSA. CDR3 length: 13 amino acids. CDR3 DNA sequence: TGTGCCAGCAGCTCTTTCAACTACAATGAGCAGTTCTTC. Amino acid sequence: CASSSFNYNEQFF.

This clonotype was counted a few times. The chain combines TRBV29-1 with TRBJ1-1; D not resolved. The CDR3 runs 13 residues. V dropped 3 bases and J dropped 3 bases, with 11 bases sitting between them. Germline-derived CDR1 and CDR2 are SQVTM and ANQGSEA. In DNA form, the CDR3 reads TGCAGCGTTGAGGCCGCGGCCGACACTGAAGCTTTCTTT. Its translation is CSVEAAADTEAFF.

This clonotype has at least ten counts. The J gene is TRBJ2-5, the V gene TRBV20-1; D is unclear. CDR3 length equals 14 residues. V was clipped by 1 base and J by 2 bases, with 11 bases between them. The germline CDR1 and CDR2 sequences are DFQATT and SNEGSKA (reference sequence). CDR3 in DNA: TGCAGTGCTAGAGTCAGAAGCTTACAAGAGACCCAGTACTTC. This codes for CSARVRSLQETQYF.

As for this clonotype: A much larger clone lies a single base off, so this may be a read error. The rearrangement links TRBV10-3 to TRBJ2-1; tentatively, D is TRBD2 (6 bases). Germline V gene sequence: CDR1 ENHRY, CDR2 SYGVKD. This CDR3 comprises 13 residues. The CDR3 is CAIRGLTHNEQLF. The DNA of the CDR3 is TGTGCCATCAGAGGACTAACCCACAATGAGCAGCTCTTC.